These T cell receptor beta chains were read from a single sample in a study of PD-1 blockade in classical Hodgkin lymphoma. Measured with immunoSEQ multiplex PCR; TCRdb has only the in-frame clones, and not every one. The repertoire holds tens of thousands of clones, with nearly 80% as singletons. The input for sequencing was peripheral blood mononuclear cells (PBMCs), taken before the fourth cycle of nivolumab. The receptor set was obtained from a human donor with classical Hodgkin lymphoma. The CDR3 runs from the conserved cysteine through the conserved F or W. A D gene is named only where the DNA matches it firmly. Only part of the rows carry a size: once, few, many, or a class if the clone is expanded.

d_gene	abundance	v_gene	j_gene	CDR3nt	CDR3aa
.	.	TRBV5-6	TRBJ1-1	TGTGCCAGCAGCTTTCACGGGGGGCCTGAAGCTTTCTTT	CASSFHGGPEAFF
.	.	TRBV2	TRBJ2-5	TGTGCCAGCAGTGAGGGCCGAGCCCGGGAGAGTCCCCAGTACTTC	CASSEGRARESPQYF
.	once	TRBV29-1	TRBJ2-7	TGCAGCGTTGAGGGCCCACAGGGCCCCGAGCAGTACTTC	CSVEGPQGPEQYF
.	once	TRBV5-1	TRBJ2-3	TGCGCCAGTCTACGTGGGGGGAGCACAGATACGCAGTATTTT	CASLRGGSTDTQYF
TRBD2	few	TRBV28	TRBJ2-3	TGTGCCAGCAGACCTGTACTTCTAGCGGGGGGACCTCACAGAGGCACAGATACGCAGTATTTT	CASRPVLLAGGPHRGTDTQYF
.	.	TRBV27	TRBJ2-7	TGTGCCAGTAACGACCGGGGTCCGTTTAGCGAGCAGTACTTC	CASNDRGPFSEQYF
.	once	TRBV5-5	TRBJ2-1	TGTGCCAGCAGCTTGGAAAGAGGGCTCATTGGAAATGAGCAGTTCTTC	CASSLERGLIGNEQFF
.	.	TRBV6-5	TRBJ2-1	TGTGCCAGCAGTTACAGGGGGGGGCCATACAATGAGCAGTTCTTC	CASSYRGGPYNEQFF
.	.	TRBV5-4	TRBJ2-2	TGTGCCAGCAGCGTACAGCCGGCCGGGGAGCTGTTTTTT	CASSVQPAGELFF
.	.	TRBV18	TRBJ1-5	TGTGCCAGCTCGCGGGAGGGGGGCAATCAGCCCCAGCATTTT	CASSREGGNQPQHF
.	.	TRBV6-1	TRBJ1-2	TGTGCCAGCAGGATACCCGGACAGATAAACTATGGCTACACCTTC	CASRIPGQINYGYTF
TRBD1	once	TRBV5-1	TRBJ2-2	TGCGCCAGTGGACAGGGAGCGACCGGGGAGCTGTTTTTT	CASGQGATGELFF
.	once	TRBV30	TRBJ1-1	TGTGCCCACACTGGGTCCGTTCAGAACACTGAAGCTTTCTTT	CAHTGSVQNTEAFF
.	.	TRBV15	TRBJ1-1	TGTGCCACCAGCAGACACATCCAGAACACTGAAGCTTTCTTT	CATSRHIQNTEAFF
TRBD2	once	TRBV19	TRBJ2-1	TGTGCCAGTAGTATACCTTGGACTAGCAGGAATGAGCAGTTCTTC	CASSIPWTSRNEQFF
.	.	TRBV7-8	TRBJ1-1	TGTGCCAGCAGCCACCCCGGGACACCGAACACTGAAGCTTTCTTT	CASSHPGTPNTEAFF
.	.	TRBV30	TRBJ2-7	TGTGCCTGGAGAATCGGCCGTTACGAGCAGTACTTC	CAWRIGRYEQYF
TRBD1	.	TRBV9	TRBJ2-5	TGTGCCAGCAGCGCCCCTCCGGGACAGGATCATCAAGAGACCCAGTACTTC	CASSAPPGQDHQETQYF
TRBD2	once	TRBV5-6	TRBJ2-2	TGTGCCAGCAGTTCCAGCGGGGGAAACACCGGGGAGCTGTTTTTT	CASSSSGGNTGELFF
TRBD1	once	TRBV6-6	TRBJ1-2	TGTGCCAGCAGTGCGGACAGGAACTATGGCTACACCTTC	CASSADRNYGYTF
.	.	TRBV5-1	TRBJ2-7	TGCGCCAGCAGCTTGGGACGGGCTGGGGAGCAGTACTTC	CASSLGRAGEQYF
.	.	TRBV7-8	TRBJ2-5	TGTGCCAGCAGCTCCCCCCTCGGATTTAGGGAGACCCAGTACTTC	CASSSPLGFRETQYF
.	.	TRBV6-5	TRBJ1-2	TGTGCCAGCAGTTCCTCCCGACAGTATGGCTACACCTTC	CASSSSRQYGYTF
.	.	TRBV7-2	TRBJ2-1	TGTGCCTCCGGGGGTTTCGCGGCTAGTTCCTACAATGAGCAGTTCTTC	CASGGFAASSYNEQFF
.	.	TRBV5-1	TRBJ1-6	TGCGCCAGCAGCTTGAGAAGGACAGTTAATAATTCACCCCTCCACTTT	CASSLRRTVNNSPLHF
TRBD1	.	TRBV28	TRBJ1-2	TGTGCCAGCAGCACGGGACAGGGATTCTATGGCTACACCTTC	CASSTGQGFYGYTF
.	.	TRBV7-8	TRBJ2-7	TGTGCCAGCAGCCAAACCCCGACGGTAATCTACGAGCAGTACTTC	CASSQTPTVIYEQYF
.	.	TRBV4-1	TRBJ2-5	TGCGCCAGCAGCCAAGATTACTACAGGGAAGAGACCCAGTACTTC	CASSQDYYREETQYF
.	.	TRBV9	TRBJ1-5	TGTGCCAGCAGCGTAGTTGAGGTGGACGGGGGCCTCGGATCGAATCAGCCCCAGCATTTT	CASSVVEVDGGLGSNQPQHF
.	.	TRBV6-6	TRBJ1-2	TGTGCCAGCAGTTACGGACCGACAGCCTATGGCTACACCTTC	CASSYGPTAYGYTF
.	.	TRBV4-3	TRBJ1-5	TGCGCCAGCAGCCAATTTCGTGGGGGAAGGGCCCAGCATTTT	CASSQFRGGRAQHF
.	.	TRBV21-1	TRBJ1-1	TGTGCCAGCAGCAAACCTCCGGGGAAAGACACTGAAGCTTTCTTT	CASSKPPGKDTEAFF
.	few	TRBV5-4	TRBJ2-7	TGTGCCAGCAGCTTGGATGTGGGCTCCTACGAGCAGTACTTC	CASSLDVGSYEQYF
.	once	TRBV5-4	TRBJ1-1	TGTGCCAGCAGCGGGGCCCGGGGGCGGATGAACACTGAAGCTTTCTTT	CASSGARGRMNTEAFF
TRBD1	.	TRBV5-1	TRBJ2-3	TGCGCCAGCAGCTCTTGGGGACAGGGGGTGGCAGATACGCAGTATTTT	CASSSWGQGVADTQYF
.	medium-sized	TRBV5-1	TRBJ1-1	TGCGCCAGCAGCGAGGACGGCAGTTACATGAACACTGAAGCTTTCTTT	CASSEDGSYMNTEAFF
.	.	TRBV19	TRBJ2-3	TGTGCCAGTAGTATAGCGACAGCTACAGATACGCAGTATTTT	CASSIATATDTQYF
TRBD1	.	TRBV6-5	TRBJ1-2	TGTGCCACCGTACGGGACAGGAGTTATGGCTACACCTTC	CATVRDRSYGYTF
.	.	TRBV6-1	TRBJ2-3	TGTGCCAGCAGTGTCCAGCAGTCCCCTAGCACAGATACGCAGTATTTT	CASSVQQSPSTDTQYF
TRBD1	.	TRBV2	TRBJ1-2	TGTGCCAGCATACAGGGGGCTGAAGGCTACACCTTC	CASIQGAEGYTF
.	.	TRBV7-2	TRBJ1-4	TGTGCCAGCAGCTTAATGGGGGGCTCGGATGAAAAACTGTTTTTT	CASSLMGGSDEKLFF
.	.	TRBV11-2	TRBJ1-2	TGTGCCAGCAGCTTAGGTCGGAACAACTATGGCTACACCTTC	CASSLGRNNYGYTF
.	.	TRBV5-1	TRBJ2-3	TGCGCCAGCAGCTCTGGCGGGAGCACAGATACGCAGTATTTT	CASSSGGSTDTQYF
.	.	TRBV7-2	TRBJ2-7	TGTGCCAGCAGCTCAGGATATAACGAGCAGTACTTC	CASSSGYNEQYF
.	.	TRBV6-5	TRBJ1-1	TGTGCCAGCAGTTACGTACAGGGCGGGACTGAAGCTTTCTTT	CASSYVQGGTEAFF
.	.	TRBV11-3	TRBJ1-1	TGTGCCAGCAGCCTGGGGGACACTGAAGCTTTCTTT	CASSLGDTEAFF
.	.	TRBV9	TRBJ2-3	TGTGCCAGCAGCCCCCATCCCGAGGATACGCAGTATTTT	CASSPHPEDTQYF